This T cell receptor beta chain was captured by sequencing in a study of OX40 agonist ivuxolimab in advanced cancers. Broadly, across the study: The costimulatory receptor OX40 (CD134) was targeted by ivuxolimab, a fully human IgG2 agonistic monoclonal antibody. The paper reports the monotherapy dose-escalation portion (N of about 52 patients) of the phase I ivuxolimab trial. In the dose-escalation cohort, 75% to 85% of patients were male, and the mean age was roughly 60 years with a range of roughly 23 to 79. Of the approximately 50 dose-escalation patients, hepatocellular carcinoma was present in some 19, melanoma in approximately 15, renal cell carcinoma in 9 and head and neck cancer in 9. Patients were allowed to have had prior anti-PD-1, anti-PD-L1 or anti-CTLA-4 therapy, and 30% to 40% of the dose-escalation patients had previously received checkpoint inhibitors. Intravenous ivuxolimab was administered to patients every 2 weeks at six dose levels: 0.01, 0.1, 0.3, 1.5, 3 and 10 mg/kg. Peripheral TCRbeta sequencing was intended to test whether TCR sequence diversity was altered and clonal T-cell expansion was caused by ivuxolimab. Partial responses were achieved by three dose-escalation patients, of whom one had hepatocellular carcinoma and two had cutaneous melanoma. Paper-wide results and their limitations: Low levels of normalized T-cell clonal expansion were also shown by some nonresponding patients. In the 0.1-3.0 mg/kg groups, partial responders had among the lowest normalized peripheral clonal expansion, particularly in CD8+ T cells. At doses of 0.1 to 3.0 mg/kg, clonal expansion of both CD4+ and CD8+ blood T cells was observed from baseline to week 6. After ivuxolimab, more expanded clones were found on average in CD8+ T cells than in CD4+ T cells. The antigen specificity of the clonally expanded peripheral T cells was not determined.

The CDR3 runs 14 amino acids, cysteine and phenylalanine included. Only CDR3 DNA remains: 42 bases, in frame from the first base. CDR1 and CDR2 are read off the germline V gene as LGHNA and YSLEER. V drops 1 base and J drops 5 bases, leaving 11 bases in between. The trial excluded patients who had a history of autoimmune disease or were on systemic immunosuppression. Peripheral blood for TCR sequencing was drawn from every dose cohort at baseline, at cycle 4 day 1 and at cycle 7 day 1. The samples were drawn from a first-in-human, open-label, multicenter phase I dose-escalation trial of ivuxolimab. Adults with locally advanced or metastatic head and neck squamous cell, hepatocellular, melanoma or renal cell carcinoma were enrolled in the trial. Before TCR sequencing, CD4+ T cells and CD8+ T cells from peripheral blood were sorted into separate populations. As for this clone: The antigen this receptor binds is unknown. The input lacks base qualities; no much larger clone sits a single base away.

Genomic DNA was isolated from the sorted cells so that the TCRbeta CDR3 region could be sequenced. The immunoSEQ Assay was used for sequencing of TCRbeta CDR3 regions. The table comes from immuneACCESS by way of TCRdb, which keeps in-frame sequences with V and J called. Part of the clones is missing from these tables; in studies checked, under half for an unresolved V gene and the rest for unknown reasons. For this sample the table gives 66,000 or so clones, of which 80% to 95% were detected only once. In total, the top ten clones hold roughly 25% of the sample. The sequence links TRBV4-3 to TRBJ1-1; the D gene is perhaps TRBD1, from 5 matching bases. The source material was CD4+ or CD8+ T cells sorted from blood, sampled in a trial of the OX40 agonist ivuxolimab. This sequence originates from an adult with an advanced solid tumor such as melanoma, head and neck, liver or kidney cancer. The nucleotides are TGCGCCAGCAGCCAAGTTTTCGGGGGTACTGAAGCTTTCTTT. This encodes CASSQVFGGTEAFF.